The rows below give T cell receptor beta chains drawn from one sample of a study of identical twins. One entry per CDR3 protein, called by TCRdb with MiXCR from the 5' RACE reads. The sample carries approximately 210,000 distinct CDR3 sequences, less than 10% recorded once. The sequenced sample consisted of memory (CD45RO+) T cells sorted from blood. These TCRs come from a woman aged 18-29 years in good health. Both conserved end residues are part of each CDR3. The D gene is left open where the match is weak. Clone size is not always given. Where it is, it says once, few, many or a class for expanded clones.

TRBJ2-2 | . | few | 14 | TRBV3-1 | TGTGCCAGCAGCCAATTAGGAGGCACCGGGGAGCTGTTTTTT | CASSQLGGTGELFF
TRBJ1-5 | TRBD1 | few | 17 | TRBV15 | TGTGCCACCAGCAGAACTGGGGACAGGGTAGGCAATCAGCCCCAGCATTTT | CATSRTGDRVGNQPQHF
TRBJ1-2 | TRBD1 | few | 15 | TRBV5-4 | TGTGCCAGCAGCTTCCGACAGGGGAGTTCGTTGGGCTACACCTTC | CASSFRQGSSLGYTF
TRBJ2-4 | . | few | 16 | TRBV6-1 | TGTGCCAGCAGTGGGGGGGACATACGATTTGGAAACATTCAGTACTTC | CASSGGDIRFGNIQYF
TRBJ2-1 | . | . | 15 | TRBV25-1 | TGTGCCAGCAGTGACCCCACTAGCCCCCACAATGAGCAGTTCTTC | CASSDPTSPHNEQFF
TRBJ2-3 | . | . | 15 | TRBV5-1 | TGCGCCAGCAGCTTGGGAACAGGGCTCGCAGATACGCAGTATTTT | CASSLGTGLADTQYF
TRBJ2-7 | . | many | 15 | TRBV4-3 | TGCGCCAGCAGCCAAGACCTGGGGGGACAAAACGAGCAGTACTTC | CASSQDLGGQNEQYF
TRBJ2-2 | . | few | 14 | TRBV7-3 | TGTGCCAGCGGGGGATCCGCGAACACCGGGGAGCTGTTTTTT | CASGGSANTGELFF
TRBJ2-2 | . | few | 15 | TRBV5-4 | TGTGCCAGCACCGTCATGGGCGGAAACACCGGGGAGCTGTTTTTT | CASTVMGGNTGELFF
TRBJ2-3 | . | few | 13 | TRBV5-1 | TGCGCCAGCACCGGACAAAGCACAGATACGCAGTATTTT | CASTGQSTDTQYF
TRBJ1-6 | TRBD1 | . | 16 | TRBV9 | TGTGCCAGCAGCGCCGGGACAGGTTCAAATAATTCACCCCTCCACTTT | CASSAGTGSNNSPLHF
TRBJ2-1 | . | few | 12 | TRBV20-1 | TGCAGTGCTAGTAGGCCCACTGGAGAGCAGTTCTTC | CSASRPTGEQFF
TRBJ2-3 | . | many | 12 | TRBV10-2 | TGCGCCAGTCAGAGGGCCCGGGGTACGCAGTATTTT | CASQRARGTQYF
TRBJ1-2 | TRBD1 | . | 15 | TRBV6-2/TRBV6-3 | TGTGCCAGCAGACGACTTCCGGGACAGGGGACTGGCTACACCTTC | CASRRLPGQGTGYTF
TRBJ1-1 | TRBD1 | many | 12 | TRBV12-3/TRBV12-4 | TGTGCCAGCATAGGGGGCAACACTGAAGCTTTCTTT | CASIGGNTEAFF
TRBJ2-3 | . | few | 14 | TRBV9 | TGTGCCAGCAGCGAACGATGGACAACAGATACGCAGTATTTT | CASSERWTTDTQYF
TRBJ2-1 | TRBD2 | few | 16 | TRBV27 | TGTGCCAGCAGTAGCCTGACTAGCGGGTTCCTCAATGAGCAGTTCTTC | CASSSLTSGFLNEQFF
TRBJ2-3 | TRBD2 | few | 15 | TRBV20-1 | TGCAGTGCTATTTCGGGGCGGGAGTGGGCAGATACGCAGTATTTT | CSAISGREWADTQYF
TRBJ2-2 | . | few | 15 | TRBV18 | TGTGCCAGCTCACTTCAATACCAAGGGTCCGGGGAGCTGTTTTTT | CASSLQYQGSGELFF
TRBJ2-7 | . | medium-sized | 11 | TRBV7-9 | TGTGCCAGCAGCTTAAACTACGAGCAGTACTTC | CASSLNYEQYF
TRBJ2-2 | . | few | 14 | TRBV5-1 | TGCGCCAGCAGCTTGGACCTAGGGGCCGGGGAGCTGTTTTTT | CASSLDLGAGELFF
TRBJ2-3 | TRBD2 | few | 17 | TRBV3-1 | TGTGCCAGCAGCGGACGGACTAGCGGGACGAGCACAGATACGCAGTATTTT | CASSGRTSGTSTDTQYF
TRBJ1-1 | . | . | 13 | TRBV20-1 | TGCAGTGCTAGAGTGCCTGGGGGGGATGAAGCTTTCTTT | CSARVPGGDEAFF
TRBJ2-2 | . | few | 14 | TRBV20-1 | TGCAGTGCTAGCGGGACAACTAACACCGGGGAGCTGTTTTTT | CSASGTTNTGELFF
TRBJ2-2 | . | many | 15 | TRBV29-1 | TGCAGCGTCCTGGGGATCAGCGGGAACACCGGGGAGCTGTTTTTT | CSVLGISGNTGELFF
TRBJ2-7 | . | few | 13 | TRBV11-2 | TGTGCCAGCAGCTTAGTTATGGGTTACGAGCAGTACTTC | CASSLVMGYEQYF
TRBJ2-1 | . | many | 13 | TRBV15 | TGTGCCACCAGCAGAGTGCAGGACAATGAGCAGTTCTTC | CATSRVQDNEQFF
TRBJ2-2 | . | many | 15 | TRBV7-2 | TGTGCCAGCAGCCTGGCTACTAGATACACCGGGGAGCTGTTTTTT | CASSLATRYTGELFF
TRBJ2-2 | TRBD1 | few | 13 | TRBV7-7 | TGTGCCAGCAGCTTAAGACAGGGTGGGGAGCTGTTTTTT | CASSLRQGGELFF
TRBJ2-5 | . | few | 12 | TRBV27 | TGTGCCAGCGGAACTAGGAAAGAGACCCAGTACTTC | CASGTRKETQYF
TRBJ2-7 | TRBD1 | many | 13 | TRBV6-2/TRBV6-3 | TGTGCCAGCTTCCGGACAGGGGGCTACGAGCAGTACTTC | CASFRTGGYEQYF
TRBJ2-3 | . | few | 13 | TRBV12-3/TRBV12-4 | TGTGCCAGCAGATCCGAGGGCACAGATACGCAGTATTTT | CASRSEGTDTQYF
TRBJ2-1 | . | many | 17 | TRBV25-1 | TGTGCCAGCAGTGAAGGAGGACGGGGGGCCAAGGACAATGAGCAGTTCTTC | CASSEGGRGAKDNEQFF
TRBJ1-2 | . | few | 12 | TRBV15 | TGTGCCACCAGCAGGGACGCCTATGGCTACACCTTC | CATSRDAYGYTF
TRBJ1-1 | . | many | 13 | TRBV6-1 | TGTGCCAGCAGTCAAAGGGGGAACACTGAAGCTTTCTTT | CASSQRGNTEAFF
TRBJ2-1 | TRBD2 | . | 17 | TRBV11-2 | TGTGCCAGCAGCCCCAAACGCGGGACTAGCGGATACAATGAGCAGTTCTTC | CASSPKRGTSGYNEQFF
TRBJ2-3 | . | . | 13 | TRBV12-3/TRBV12-4 | TGTGCCAGCAGTTTTTACCCACCAGATACGCAGTATTTT | CASSFYPPDTQYF
TRBJ2-7 | . | . | 14 | TRBV6-1 | TGTGCCAGCAGTGTCGACAGAGCCACCTACGAGCAGTACTTC | CASSVDRATYEQYF
TRBJ1-2 | . | many | 12 | TRBV5-1 | TGCGCCAGCAGCTTGAGTAACTATGGCTACACCTTC | CASSLSNYGYTF
TRBJ2-2 | TRBD2 | . | 19 | TRBV5-1 | TGCGCCAGCAGCCAACCCCCCCAGCGGGGGGGCCGTGACACCGGGGAGCTGTTTTTT | CASSQPPQRGGRDTGELFF
TRBJ2-3 | TRBD2 | few | 15 | TRBV10-3 | TGTGCCATCCGCACTAGCGGGCGAAACACAGATACGCAGTATTTT | CAIRTSGRNTDTQYF